This TCR beta chain was sequenced during a study of graft-versus-host responses after intestinal transplantation. For the study at large: Recipients had transplants, and these were multivisceral, liver-intestinal, or isolated intestinal. For approximately 3 years after anti-thymocyte globulin induction, all recipients took tacrolimus and steroids. General study findings and limits: Levels of circulating GvH clones at their peak were associated with early post-transplant HvG declines.

Using immunoSEQ multiplex PCR, the repertoire was profiled, and TCRdb retains in-frame clones only, with some absent. Of 85,000 to 100,000 clones in the sample, roughly 91% are singletons; the top ten hold approximately 2%. The V gene's germline CDR1 is ENHRY and CDR2 SYGVKD. The V end lost 6 bases, the J end lost 0 bases, and 17 bases lay between the germline ends. This CDR3 is built from 16 residues. With regard to this clone: Antigen unknown.

The source of this sequence is a human donor who received an intestinal transplant. Source: unstimulated CD8+ T cells sorted from spleen or lymph node cells, taken before intestinal transplant. The chain carries TRBV10-3 and TRBJ1-2, with D unresolved. The CDR3 coding sequence is TGTGCCATCAGGAACTACCACACGTCAGCTAACTATGGCTACACCTTC. Residues: CAIRNYHTSANYGYTF.